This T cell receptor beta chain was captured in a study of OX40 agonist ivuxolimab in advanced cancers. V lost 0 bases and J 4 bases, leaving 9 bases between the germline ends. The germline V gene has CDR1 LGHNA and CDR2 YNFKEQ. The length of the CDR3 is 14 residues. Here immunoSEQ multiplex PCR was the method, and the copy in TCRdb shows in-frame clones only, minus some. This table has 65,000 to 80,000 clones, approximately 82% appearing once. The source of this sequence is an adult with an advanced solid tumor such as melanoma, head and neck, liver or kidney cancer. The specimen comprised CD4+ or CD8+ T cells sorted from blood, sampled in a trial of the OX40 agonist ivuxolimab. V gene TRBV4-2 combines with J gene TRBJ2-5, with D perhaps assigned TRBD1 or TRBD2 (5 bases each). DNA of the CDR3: TGTGCCAGCAGCCAAGAGGGGACCGGAGAGACCCAGTACTTC. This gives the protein CASSQEGTGETQYF.